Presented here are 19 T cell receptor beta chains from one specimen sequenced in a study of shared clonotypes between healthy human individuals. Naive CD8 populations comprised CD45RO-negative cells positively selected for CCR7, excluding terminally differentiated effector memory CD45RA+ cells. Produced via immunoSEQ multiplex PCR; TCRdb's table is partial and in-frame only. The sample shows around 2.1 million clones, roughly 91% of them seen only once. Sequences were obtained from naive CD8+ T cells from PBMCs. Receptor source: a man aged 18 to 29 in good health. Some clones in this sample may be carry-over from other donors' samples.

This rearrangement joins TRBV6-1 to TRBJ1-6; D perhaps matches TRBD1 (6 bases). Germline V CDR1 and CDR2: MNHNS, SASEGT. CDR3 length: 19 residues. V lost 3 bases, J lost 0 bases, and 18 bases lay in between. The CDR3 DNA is TGTGCCAGCAGTGAGGCCCGAGGGGGAGGGGGCTCCTATAATTCACCCCTCCACTTT. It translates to CASSEARGGGGSYNSPLHF.

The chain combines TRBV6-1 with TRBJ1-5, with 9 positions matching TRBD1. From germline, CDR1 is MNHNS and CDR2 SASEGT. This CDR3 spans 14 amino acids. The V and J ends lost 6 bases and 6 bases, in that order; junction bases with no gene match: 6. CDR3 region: CASRGTGLVQPQHF. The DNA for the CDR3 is TGTGCCAGCAGGGGGACAGGGTTGGTTCAGCCCCAGCATTTT.

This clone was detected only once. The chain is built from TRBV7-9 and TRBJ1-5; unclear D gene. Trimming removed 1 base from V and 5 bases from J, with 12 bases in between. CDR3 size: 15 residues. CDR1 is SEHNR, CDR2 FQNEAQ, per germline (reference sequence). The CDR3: CASSLGGAGDQPQHF. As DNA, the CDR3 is TGTGCCAGCAGCTTAGGCGGTGCAGGAGATCAGCCCCAGCATTTT.

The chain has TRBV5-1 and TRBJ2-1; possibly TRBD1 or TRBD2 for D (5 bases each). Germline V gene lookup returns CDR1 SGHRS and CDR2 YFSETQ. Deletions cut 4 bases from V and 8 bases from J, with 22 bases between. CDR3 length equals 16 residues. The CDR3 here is CASSIDGRHGTHEQFF. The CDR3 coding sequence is TGCGCCAGCAGCATTGACGGGCGCCACGGGACCCATGAGCAGTTCTTC.

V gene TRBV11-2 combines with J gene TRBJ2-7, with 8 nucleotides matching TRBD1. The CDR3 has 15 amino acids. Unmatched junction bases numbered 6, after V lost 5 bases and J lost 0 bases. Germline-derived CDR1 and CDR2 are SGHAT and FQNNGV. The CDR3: CASSERDRSSYEQYF. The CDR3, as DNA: TGTGCCAGCAGCGAACGGGACAGGAGCTCCTACGAGCAGTACTTC.

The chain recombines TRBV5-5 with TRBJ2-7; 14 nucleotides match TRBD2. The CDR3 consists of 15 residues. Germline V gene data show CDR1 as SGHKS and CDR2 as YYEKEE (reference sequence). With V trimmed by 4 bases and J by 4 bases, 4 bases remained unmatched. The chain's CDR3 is CASSPGLAGGYEQYF. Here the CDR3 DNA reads TGTGCCAGCAGCCCCGGACTAGCGGGAGGTTACGAGCAGTACTTC.

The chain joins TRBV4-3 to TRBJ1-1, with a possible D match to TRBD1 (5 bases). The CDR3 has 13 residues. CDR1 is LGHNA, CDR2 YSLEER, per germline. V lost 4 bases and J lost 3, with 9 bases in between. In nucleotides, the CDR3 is TGCGCCAGCAGCCCCGGGGGGGACACTGAAGCTTTCTTT. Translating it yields CASSPGGDTEAFF.

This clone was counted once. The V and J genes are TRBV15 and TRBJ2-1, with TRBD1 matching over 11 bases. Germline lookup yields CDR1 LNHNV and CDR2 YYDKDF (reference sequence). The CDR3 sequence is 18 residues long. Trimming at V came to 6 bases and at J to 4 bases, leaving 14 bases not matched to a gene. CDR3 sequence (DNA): TGTGCCACCAGAAGCCGAACTACTGGACAGGGGGCTTACAATGAGCAGTTCTTC. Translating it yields CATRSRTTGQGAYNEQFF.

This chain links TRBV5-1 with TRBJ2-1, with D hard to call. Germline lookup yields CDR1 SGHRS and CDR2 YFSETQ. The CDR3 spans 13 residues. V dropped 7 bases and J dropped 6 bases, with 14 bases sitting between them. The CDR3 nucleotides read TGCGCCAGCGACACCCTACGAGGCAATGAGCAGTTCTTC. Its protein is CASDTLRGNEQFF.

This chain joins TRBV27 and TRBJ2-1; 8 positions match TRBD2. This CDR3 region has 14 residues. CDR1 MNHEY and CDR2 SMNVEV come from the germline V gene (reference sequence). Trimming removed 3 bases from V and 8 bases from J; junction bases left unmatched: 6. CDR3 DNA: TGTGCCAGCAGTTTTAGCGGGATACAGTATGAGCAGTTCTTC. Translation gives CASSFSGIQYEQFF.

CDR3 in DNA: TGTGCCAGCAGTTACGGGACTGCCGGGAGGGATGAGCAGTTCTTC. As protein: CASSYGTAGRDEQFF. This chain joins TRBV6-5 and TRBJ2-1, with TRBD2 matching over 8 bases. In germline, CDR1 is MNHEY, CDR2 SVGAGI. The V segment lost 2 bases and the J segment 8 bases; nucleotides outside the gene matches: 8. There are 15 residues in the CDR3.

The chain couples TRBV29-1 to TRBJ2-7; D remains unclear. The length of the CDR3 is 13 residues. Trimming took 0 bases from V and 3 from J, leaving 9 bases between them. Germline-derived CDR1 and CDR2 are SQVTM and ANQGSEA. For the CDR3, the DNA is TGCAGCGTTGAAGATCAGGACGACTACGAGCAGTACTTC. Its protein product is CSVEDQDDYEQYF.

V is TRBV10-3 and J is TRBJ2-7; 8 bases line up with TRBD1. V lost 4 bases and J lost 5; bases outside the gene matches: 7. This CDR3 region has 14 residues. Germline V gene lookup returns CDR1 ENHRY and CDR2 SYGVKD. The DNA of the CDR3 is TGTGCCATCAGTGTTGTGGACAGGGCCCACGAGCAGTACTTC. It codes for CAISVVDRAHEQYF.

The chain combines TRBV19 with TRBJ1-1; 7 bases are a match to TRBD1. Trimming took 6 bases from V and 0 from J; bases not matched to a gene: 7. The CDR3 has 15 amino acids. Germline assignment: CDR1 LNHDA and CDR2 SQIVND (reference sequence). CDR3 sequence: CASSLRQGMNTEAFF. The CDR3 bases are TGTGCCAGTAGCCTTAGACAGGGAATGAACACTGAAGCTTTCTTT.

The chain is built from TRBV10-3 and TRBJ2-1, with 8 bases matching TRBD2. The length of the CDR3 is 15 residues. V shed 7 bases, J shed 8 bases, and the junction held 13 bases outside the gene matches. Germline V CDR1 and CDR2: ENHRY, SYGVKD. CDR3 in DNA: TGTGCCATCACCGAGGGACTAGACCCCTTAGATGAGCAGTTCTTC. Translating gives CAITEGLDPLDEQFF.

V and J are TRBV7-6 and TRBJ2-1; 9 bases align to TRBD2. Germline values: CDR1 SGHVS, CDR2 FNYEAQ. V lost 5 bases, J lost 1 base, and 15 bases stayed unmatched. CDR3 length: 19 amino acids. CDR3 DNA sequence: TGTGCCAGCAGCCCCGGACTAGCGCGGTCCCTACCTTCCTACAATGAGCAGTTCTTC. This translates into CASSPGLARSLPSYNEQFF.

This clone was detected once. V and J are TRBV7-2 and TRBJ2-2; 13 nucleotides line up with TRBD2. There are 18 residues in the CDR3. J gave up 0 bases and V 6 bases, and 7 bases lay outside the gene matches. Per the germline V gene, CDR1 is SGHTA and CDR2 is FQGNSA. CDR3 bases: TGTGCCAGCAGGGATCGGACTAGCGGGAGTTCGAACACCGGGGAGCTGTTTTTT. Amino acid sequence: CASRDRTSGSSNTGELFF.

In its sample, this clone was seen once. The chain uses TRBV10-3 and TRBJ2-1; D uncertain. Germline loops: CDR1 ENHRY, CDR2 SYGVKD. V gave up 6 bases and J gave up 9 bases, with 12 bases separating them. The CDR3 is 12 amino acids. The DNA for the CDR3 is TGTGCCATCAGCCAAGCAGCTGTTGAGCAGTTCTTC. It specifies CAISQAAVEQFF.

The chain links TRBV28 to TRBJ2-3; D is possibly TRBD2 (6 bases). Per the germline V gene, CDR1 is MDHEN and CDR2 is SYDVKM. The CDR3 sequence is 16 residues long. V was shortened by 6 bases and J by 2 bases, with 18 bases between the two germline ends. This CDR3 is CASSLVWEVDTDTQYF. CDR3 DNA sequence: TGTGCCAGCAGCTTGGTTTGGGAGGTTGACACAGATACGCAGTATTTT.